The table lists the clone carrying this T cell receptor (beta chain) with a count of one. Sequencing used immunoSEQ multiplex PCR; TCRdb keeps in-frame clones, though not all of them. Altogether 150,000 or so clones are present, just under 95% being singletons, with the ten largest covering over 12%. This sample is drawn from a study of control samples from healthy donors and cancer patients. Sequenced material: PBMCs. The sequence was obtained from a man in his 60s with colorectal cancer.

The CDR3 bases are TGTGCCAGCAGTTTAATGACGGAGGGCACCGGGGAGCTGTTTTTT. Amino acids: CASSLMTEGTGELFF. This rearrangement joins TRBV28 to TRBJ2-2; tentatively, D is TRBD2 (6 bases). CDR1 is MDHEN, CDR2 SYDVKM, per germline. This CDR3 contains 15 residues. The V gene lost 2 bases and the J gene lost 4 bases, with 11 bases spanning the gap.